The next 30 T cell receptor beta chains were all read from a single sample in a study of CD8+ T cells in alopecia areata (dated by TCRdb to the late 2010s). Libraries were made using the immunoSEQ multiplex PCR assay. To provide template for TCR sequencing, every sample had RNA extracted and reverse transcribed into cDNA. In TCRdb, the immuneACCESS table is reduced to in-frame sequences with V and J assigned. These tables do not hold every clone; where another copy was compared, an unresolved V gene accounts for under half, and the others remain unexplained. This sample comprises around 190,000 clones, more than 50% of them detected only once. 0.85% to 1.3% of the sample lies in the top ten. The time point label corresponds to: around 24 weeks on oral tofacitinib. The intended sense of this specimen's treatment or condition label: oral pan-JAK inhibitor, 5-10 mg twice daily. The source was CD4+ T cells sorted from blood, collected at week 24, from a patient treated with tofacitinib. Receptors were obtained from a human donor with alopecia areata.

The V gene is TRBV29-1, the J gene TRBJ1-1, with D perhaps TRBD1 (5 bases). This CDR3 region has 13 residues. Looked up from germline, CDR1 is SQVTM and CDR2 is ANQGSEA. Trimming left V 3 bases short and J 4 bases short, with 12 bases between. The DNA of the CDR3 is TGCAGCGTTGATTTGGGGGGGGTCACTGAAGCTTTCTTT. This codes for CSVDLGGVTEAFF.

The gene calls are TRBV29-1 and TRBJ1-1; maybe TRBD1 (5 bases). Between the trimmed V and J ends, which lost 4 bases and 4 bases, there was a span of 10 bases. The CDR3 sequence is 12 residues long. Germline V lookup: CDR1 SQVTM, CDR2 ANQGSEA. CDR3: CSVAGAVTEAFF. CDR3 nucleotides: TGCAGCGTTGCTGGGGCTGTCACTGAAGCTTTCTTT.

This chain links TRBV29-1 with TRBJ1-1, with 7 bases lining up with TRBD1. V lost 4 bases and J lost 3; bases outside the gene matches: 5. From germline, CDR1 is SQVTM and CDR2 ANQGSEA. This CDR3 spans 13 amino acids. CDR3 protein: CSVVKGADTEAFF. The CDR3 region has the DNA TGCAGCGTTGTAAAGGGGGCAGACACTGAAGCTTTCTTT.

The chain carries TRBV5-1 and TRBJ2-1; D not resolved. This CDR3 contains 16 residues. Germline V lookup: CDR1 SGHRS, CDR2 YFSETQ. V lost 5 bases, J lost 0 bases, and 15 bases lay in between. CDR3 amino acids: CASRQGLAFSYNEQFF. Here the CDR3 DNA reads TGCGCCAGCAGGCAAGGTCTCGCGTTCTCCTACAATGAGCAGTTCTTC.

The rearrangement links TRBV7-2 to TRBJ1-1; D gene unclear. Germline values: CDR1 SGHTA, CDR2 FQGNSA. Trimming took off 0 bases at V and 2 bases at J, with 13 bases between the two ends. The CDR3 is 16 residues long. The CDR3 sequence is CASSLAALPTNTEAFF. DNA of the CDR3: TGTGCCAGCAGCTTAGCGGCCCTCCCCACAAACACTGAAGCTTTCTTT.

This rearrangement joins TRBV15 to TRBJ2-2, with D possibly matching TRBD1 (6 bases). V lost 2 bases and J lost 6, with 16 bases in between. CDR3 size: 16 residues. CDR1 and CDR2 from the germline V gene are LNHNV and YYDKDF (reference sequence). The CDR3, as DNA: TGTGCCACCAGCAGACCTCAGGGGAGTGTAGCCGGGGAGCTGTTTTTT. The encoded protein is CATSRPQGSVAGELFF.

This clone was recorded a few times. V gene TRBV29-1 combines with J gene TRBJ1-1; TRBD1 matches at 8 bases. V was clipped by 0 bases and J by 1 base; unmatched bases: 13. Germline V gene data show CDR1 as SQVTM and CDR2 as ANQGSEA. This CDR3 is built from 18 residues. The chain's CDR3 is CSVEDPRTGSAQNTEAFF. For the CDR3, the DNA is TGCAGCGTTGAAGACCCAAGGACAGGGAGTGCACAGAACACTGAAGCTTTCTTT.

For the CDR3, the DNA is TGTGCCAGCAGTGGAGGCCATTGGGACAGGAGCTCCTACGAGCAGTACTTC. Translating it yields CASSGGHWDRSSYEQYF. This chain joins TRBV25-1 and TRBJ2-7, with 8 positions matching TRBD1. The CDR3 runs to 17 residues. J gave up 0 bases and V 4 bases, and 11 bases lay outside the gene matches. The germline CDR1 and CDR2 sequences are MGHDK and SYGVNS.

This clone was seen once. J is TRBJ1-2 and V is TRBV29-1, with D hard to call. Germline lookup yields CDR1 SQVTM and CDR2 ANQGSEA. V dropped 7 bases and J dropped 3 bases, with 9 bases sitting between them. This CDR3 region has 11 residues. The CDR3 DNA sequence: TGCAGCGCGGACGGTTACTATGGCTACACCTTC. Translation gives CSADGYYGYTF.

Only a few counts were recorded for this clone. This rearrangement joins TRBV29-1 to TRBJ1-2, with 8 bases lining up with TRBD1. V shed 4 bases, J shed 7 bases, and the junction held 11 bases outside the gene matches. There are 14 residues in the CDR3. The germline V gene encodes CDR1 SQVTM and CDR2 ANQGSEA. The CDR3 spells CSVVLRTGRSGYTF. The CDR3 DNA follows: TGCAGCGTTGTTCTTCGGACAGGGAGGTCTGGCTACACCTTC.

V usage is TRBV29-1 and J usage is TRBJ2-7; D gene ambiguous. In germline, CDR1 is SQVTM, CDR2 ANQGSEA. The V gene lost 3 bases and the J gene lost 4 bases, with 7 bases spanning the gap. The CDR3 length is 11 residues. The CDR3 loop reads CSVESGYEQYF. In nucleotides, the CDR3 is TGCAGCGTTGAGTCAGGATACGAGCAGTACTTC.

V and J are TRBV30 and TRBJ1-1; tentative D call: TRBD1 (6 bases). The germline gives CDR1 GTSNPN, CDR2 SVGIG (reference sequence). This CDR3 spans 14 amino acids. Trimming pared 8 bases from V and 1 base from J, leaving 17 bases between. CDR3 in DNA: TGTGCCGTTTCGACCGGGACAAGGAACACTGAAGCTTTCTTT. It specifies CAVSTGTRNTEAFF.

This chain uses TRBV25-1 with TRBJ1-4; TRBD1 might be the D (5 bases). Germline V gene lookup returns CDR1 MGHDK and CDR2 SYGVNS. V was pared by 1 base and J by 8 bases, with 14 bases between. The CDR3 is made up of 15 amino acids. The chain's CDR3 is CASSESGARDEKLFF. The CDR3 coding sequence is TGTGCCAGCAGTGAATCCGGGGCTCGGGACGAAAAACTGTTTTTT.

J is TRBJ1-2 and V is TRBV6-1; D possibly corresponds to TRBD1 (5 bases). Germline CDR1 reads MNHNS; CDR2 reads SASEGT. The CDR3 consists of 14 residues. V was trimmed by 1 base and J by 4 bases, leaving 10 bases between them. The CDR3 nucleotides are TGTGCCAGCAGTGAAGGCGGGGGTATCTATGGCTACACCTTC. Translated, it gives CASSEGGGIYGYTF.

This clone came up once. J is TRBJ2-7 and V is TRBV6-4; 13 nucleotides align to TRBD2. The CDR3 is 18 amino acids. The J segment lost 2 bases and the V segment lost 0 bases, leaving 7 bases of the junction unmatched. Germline CDR1 and CDR2: MRHNA and SNTAGT. Written as DNA, the CDR3 is TGTGCCAGCAGTGACTCACTAGCGGGGGGGCTCTCAGCCTACGAGCAGTACTTC. Encoded protein: CASSDSLAGGLSAYEQYF.

This clone was seen once. The chain combines TRBV13 with TRBJ2-3, with 9 bases identical to TRBD2. From germline, CDR1 is PRHDT and CDR2 FYEKMQ (reference sequence). The CDR3 runs 13 residues. The trim removed 9 bases at V and 2 bases at J, leaving 3 bases unmatched. This CDR3 reads CASAGGNTDTQYF. Written as DNA, the CDR3 is TGTGCCAGTGCGGGGGGGAACACAGATACGCAGTATTTT.

V gene TRBV9 combines with J gene TRBJ1-6; D uncertain. The CDR3 length is 14 residues. Germline V gives CDR1 SGDLS, CDR2 YYNGEE. The germline V and J ends were trimmed by 0 bases and 6 bases, with 7 bases remaining between them. CDR3 nucleotides: TGTGCCAGCAGCGTAGTCCCGGTTAATTCACCCCTCCACTTT. This sequence encodes CASSVVPVNSPLHF.

CDR3 protein: CASSWGVRSAVNTIYF. CDR3 nucleotides: TGCGCCAGCAGCTGGGGAGTAAGGTCGGCCGTGAACACCATATATTTT. This chain links TRBV5-1 with TRBJ1-3; no clear D. Germline values: CDR1 SGHRS, CDR2 YFSETQ. CDR3 length: 16 residues. V shed 3 bases and J shed 7 bases, with 20 bases lying between them. The full variable domain, rest sourced from reference TRBV5-1 and TRBJ1-3, is KAGVTQTPRYLIKTRGQQVTLSCSPISGHRSVSWYQQTPGQGLQFLFEYFSETQRNKGNFPGRFSGRQFSNSRSEMNVSTLELGDSALYLCASSWGVRSAVNTIYFGEGSWLTVV.

The chain recombines TRBV6-1 with TRBJ2-4; D is perhaps TRBD1 (5 bases). Trimming stripped 0 bases from V and 7 bases from J, with 7 bases between. This CDR3 is 13 amino acids long. The V gene's germline CDR1 is MNHNS and CDR2 SASEGT. The CDR3 loop is CASSEAGVNIQYF. DNA of the CDR3: TGTGCCAGCAGTGAAGCAGGGGTGAACATTCAGTACTTC.

The chain employs TRBV29-1 and TRBJ2-1, with unresolved D. Germline assignment: CDR1 SQVTM and CDR2 ANQGSEA. Trimming removed 4 bases from V and 7 bases from J, with 8 bases in between. The CDR3 has 11 residues. CDR3 sequence: CSVGFLNEQFF. CDR3 sequence (DNA): TGCAGCGTTGGGTTCCTAAATGAGCAGTTCTTC.

The chain has TRBV7-2 and TRBJ1-2; 11 bases match TRBD1. This CDR3 contains 16 residues. In germline, CDR1 is SGHTA, CDR2 FQGNSA. Unmatched junction bases numbered 11, after V lost 5 bases and J lost 6 bases. CDR3 DNA sequence: TGTGCCAGCAGCAGGTACCTCGGACAGGGGGCGGATGGCTACACCTTC. Translation: CASSRYLGQGADGYTF.

Only a few counts were recorded for this clone. The chain employs TRBV28 and TRBJ2-4, with D possibly being TRBD2 (5 bases). The CDR3 length is 17 residues. Trimming removed 3 bases at V and 8 bases at J, with 23 bases between. Germline V lookup: CDR1 MDHEN, CDR2 SYDVKM. CDR3 in amino acids: CASSLEAVLGGSDIQYF. As DNA, the CDR3 is TGTGCCAGCAGTTTGGAGGCAGTTTTAGGCGGATCGGACATTCAGTACTTC.

The gene calls are TRBV9 and TRBJ1-2; D is perhaps TRBD1 (6 bases). The germline V gene encodes CDR1 SGDLS and CDR2 YYNGEE. Trimming stripped 2 bases from V and 6 bases from J, with 11 bases between. The CDR3 sequence is 13 residues long. CDR3 bases: TGTGCCAGCAGCGTCGGGGGCAACCATGGCTACACCTTC. This encodes CASSVGGNHGYTF.

This clone was detected many times. This sequence joins TRBV19 and TRBJ2-7, with 11 nucleotides matching TRBD2. The germline V gene encodes CDR1 LNHDA and CDR2 SQIVND (reference sequence). CDR3 length equals 16 residues. V was clipped by 3 bases and J by 5 bases; unmatched bases: 9. CDR3 sequence reads: CASSMRPLAGGHEQYF. The CDR3 region has the DNA TGTGCCAGTAGTATGAGGCCCCTAGCGGGGGGCCACGAGCAGTACTTC. The full variable domain, with the rest looked up from reference TRBV19 and TRBJ2-7, is DGGITQSPKYLFRKEGQNVTLSCEQNLNHDAMYWYRQDPGQGLRLIYYSQIVNDFQKGDIAEGYSVSREKKESFPLTVTSAQKNPTAFYLCASSMRPLAGGHEQYFGPGTRLTVT.

The V call is TRBV29-1, the J call TRBJ2-1; D possibly corresponds to TRBD2 (6 bases). The germline V gene has CDR1 SQVTM and CDR2 ANQGSEA. This CDR3 has 13 amino acids. The V and J ends lost 4 bases and 5 bases respectively, with 12 bases between them. CDR3 in DNA: TGCAGCGTTGCAGGGAGGAGCCACAATGAGCAGTTCTTC. Translating it yields CSVAGRSHNEQFF.

In its sample, this clone was seen a few times. The chain couples TRBV2 to TRBJ1-1; no firm D call. This CDR3 is built from 12 residues. V gave up 8 bases and J gave up 1 base, with 8 bases separating them. Germline V lookup: CDR1 SNHLY, CDR2 FYNNEI. The CDR3 DNA follows: TGTGCCAGCGGAGACGGGAACACTGAAGCTTTCTTT. Its protein product is CASGDGNTEAFF.

The J gene is TRBJ1-2, the V gene TRBV30; D remains unclear. The germline V and J ends were trimmed by 4 bases and 4 bases, with 16 bases remaining between them. The length of the CDR3 is 14 residues. Germline V gene sequence: CDR1 GTSNPN, CDR2 SVGIG (reference sequence). Here the CDR3 DNA reads TGTGCCTGGAAACACCGGGAGGACGGCTATGGCTACACCTTC. This codes for CAWKHREDGYGYTF. The complete variable domain, with remaining parts taken from reference TRBV30 and TRBJ1-2, reads SQTIHQWPATLVQPVGSPLSLECTVEGTSNPNLYWYRQAAGRGLQLLFYSVGIGQISSEVPQNLSASRPQDRQFILSSKKLLLSDSGFYLCAWKHREDGYGYTFGSGTRLTVV.

The chain carries TRBV29-1 and TRBJ2-1, with 11 positions matching TRBD2. CDR1 is SQVTM, CDR2 ANQGSEA, per germline. The CDR3 consists of 13 residues. After removal of 6 bases from V and 6 bases from J, the junction contained 4 bases not matched to a gene. CDR3 protein: CSVGTSGFNEQFF. CDR3 DNA: TGCAGCGTCGGGACTAGCGGATTCAATGAGCAGTTCTTC.

V usage is TRBV30 and J usage is TRBJ1-5; D gene uncertain. This CDR3 has 16 amino acids. V was cut by 1 base and J by 2 bases, with 15 bases left in between. Germline assignment: CDR1 GTSNPN and CDR2 SVGIG (reference sequence). The CDR3 nucleotides read TGTGCCTGGAGTGCTCTCCCTCCAGCCCGCAATCAGCCCCAGCATTTT. This gives the protein CAWSALPPARNQPQHF. Using reference TRBV30 and TRBJ1-5 for the parts outside the CDR3, the full variable domain is SQTIHQWPATLVQPVGSPLSLECTVEGTSNPNLYWYRQAAGRGLQLLFYSVGIGQISSEVPQNLSASRPQDRQFILSSKKLLLSDSGFYLCAWSALPPARNQPQHFGDGTRLSIL.

The CDR3 spells CASSLAGTGSNEQFF. The DNA of the CDR3 is TGCGCCAGCAGCTTGGCAGGGACAGGGTCCAATGAGCAGTTCTTC. The chain carries TRBV5-1 and TRBJ2-1; 9 positions match TRBD1. The CDR3 runs to 15 residues. J was trimmed by 6 bases and V by 0 bases; bases with no gene match: 4. The V gene's germline CDR1 is SGHRS and CDR2 YFSETQ.